This T cell receptor beta chain is drawn from a study of T cells in Graves' hyperthyroidism and ophthalmopathy. The germline gives CDR1 MDHEN, CDR2 SYDVKM. The CDR3 runs to 13 residues. Trimming removed 7 bases from V and 3 bases from J, with 12 bases in between. This clonotype was seen a single time. RNA transcripts were the template for amplifying TCR beta CDR3 regions. The HTBI primer set was used in a first-round RT-PCR of the TCR CDR3. MiXCR, run by TCRdb on the multiplex PCR reads, gives a single entry per CDR3 protein. The sample has roughly 300,000 distinct CDR3 sequences, 15% to 20% seen once.

The clonotype was recovered from a woman between 50 and 59 years old with Graves' hyperthyroidism. Sequencing input: blood. The V call is TRBV28, the J call TRBJ2-5; tentative D call: TRBD1 (5 bases). For the CDR3, the DNA is TGTGCCAGCAAGGCAGGGTACAAAGAGACCCAGTACTTC. It encodes CASKAGYKETQYF.